This T cell receptor (beta chain) appears in the sequencing data of a study of CD4 T cells in relation to SARS-CoV-2 and coronaviruses. Study information: TCR beta CDR3s were sequenced after approximately nine-day antigen culture of PBMCs. The negative reference was HIV-1 Nef peptide pool or peptide-free culture.

Some clones are missing from TCRdb's copy, which holds only in-frame ones; the method was immunoSEQ multiplex PCR. The table includes about 24,000 clones, approximately 72% detected once. Before the COVID-19 pandemic, during about 2011-2019, CD4+ T cells were taken from unexposed donors. CD4+ T cells were isolated from the cells after about nine days of culture. As cell numbers allowed, unexposed-donor CD4+ T cells faced SARS-CoV-2 S/N and four cold-coronavirus spikes. CDR1 SGHKS and CDR2 YYEKEE come from the germline V gene (reference sequence). V was shortened by 4 bases and J by 5 bases, with 18 bases between the two germline ends. The CDR3 length is 15 residues. Details on this clone: Its matching antigen is unknown.

General observations from the study: Monoreactive clones expanded significantly more to SARS-CoV-2 than crossreactive clones did.

This receptor was obtained from a human donor in good health. The rearrangement links TRBV5-5 to TRBJ2-5; D is possibly TRBD1 or TRBD2 (5 bases each). What was sequenced was CD4+ T cells from PBMCs, cultured in vitro. Here the CDR3 DNA reads TGTGCCAGCAGCCGCGTTATGGGGACGCGGGAGACCCAGTACTTC. It specifies CASSRVMGTRETQYF.